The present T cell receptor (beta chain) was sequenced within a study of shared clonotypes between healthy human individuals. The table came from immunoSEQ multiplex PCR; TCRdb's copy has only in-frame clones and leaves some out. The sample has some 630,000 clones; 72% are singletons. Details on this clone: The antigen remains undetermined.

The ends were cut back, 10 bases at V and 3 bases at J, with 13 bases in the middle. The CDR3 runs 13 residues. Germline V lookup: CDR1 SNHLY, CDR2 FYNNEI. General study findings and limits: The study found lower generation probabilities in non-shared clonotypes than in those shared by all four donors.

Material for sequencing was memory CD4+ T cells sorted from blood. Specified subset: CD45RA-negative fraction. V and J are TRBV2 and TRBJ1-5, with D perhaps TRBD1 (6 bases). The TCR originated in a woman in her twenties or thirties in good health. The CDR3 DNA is TGTGCCACGGGCGGGGACAACAATCAGCCCCAGCATTTT. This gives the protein CATGGDNNQPQHF.